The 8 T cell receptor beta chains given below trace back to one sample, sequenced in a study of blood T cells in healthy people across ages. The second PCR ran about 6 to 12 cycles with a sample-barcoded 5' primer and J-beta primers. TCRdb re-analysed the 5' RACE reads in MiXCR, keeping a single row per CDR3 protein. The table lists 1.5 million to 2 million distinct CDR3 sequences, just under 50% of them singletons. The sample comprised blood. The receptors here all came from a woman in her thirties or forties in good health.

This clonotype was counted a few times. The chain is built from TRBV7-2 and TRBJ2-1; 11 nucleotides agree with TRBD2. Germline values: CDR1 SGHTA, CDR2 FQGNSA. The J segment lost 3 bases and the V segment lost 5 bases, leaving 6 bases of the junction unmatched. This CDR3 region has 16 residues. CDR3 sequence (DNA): TGTGCCAGCAGCCAACGACTAGCGGGGTTCTACAATGAGCAGTTCTTC. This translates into CASSQRLAGFYNEQFF.

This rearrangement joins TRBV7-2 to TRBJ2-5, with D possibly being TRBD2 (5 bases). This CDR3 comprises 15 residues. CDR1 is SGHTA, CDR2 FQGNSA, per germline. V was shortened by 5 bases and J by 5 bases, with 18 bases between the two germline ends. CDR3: CASSPEGKAWETQYF. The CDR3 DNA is TGTGCCAGCAGCCCAGAGGGAAAAGCTTGGGAGACCCAGTACTTC.

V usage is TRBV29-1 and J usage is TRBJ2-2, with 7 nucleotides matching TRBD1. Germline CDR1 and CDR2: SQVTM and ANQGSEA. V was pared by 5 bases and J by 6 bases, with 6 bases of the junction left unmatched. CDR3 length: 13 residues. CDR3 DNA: TGCAGCGTTCTAAAGAGGGGGCCCGGGGAGCTGTTTTTT. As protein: CSVLKRGPGELFF.

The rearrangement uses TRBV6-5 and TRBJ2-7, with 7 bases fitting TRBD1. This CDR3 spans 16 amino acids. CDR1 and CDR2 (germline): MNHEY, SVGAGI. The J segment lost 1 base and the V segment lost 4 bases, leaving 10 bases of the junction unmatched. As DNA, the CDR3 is TGTGCCAGCAGTTTACAGGGGCCGCGTCTATCCTACGAGCAGTACTTC. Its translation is CASSLQGPRLSYEQYF.

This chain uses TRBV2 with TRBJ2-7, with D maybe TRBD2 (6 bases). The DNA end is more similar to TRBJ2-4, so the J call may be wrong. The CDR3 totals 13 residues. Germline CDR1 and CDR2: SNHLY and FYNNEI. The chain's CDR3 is CASRGTYPNIQYF. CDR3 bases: TGTGCCAGCAGGGGGACTTATCCAAACATTCAGTACTTC.

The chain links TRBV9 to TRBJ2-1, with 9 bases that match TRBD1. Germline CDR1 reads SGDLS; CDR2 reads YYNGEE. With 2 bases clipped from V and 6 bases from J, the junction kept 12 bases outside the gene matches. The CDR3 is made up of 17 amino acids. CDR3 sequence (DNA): TGTGCCAGCAGCGTGAACCGGGACAGGGTTGGTCCCAATGAGCAGTTCTTC. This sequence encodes CASSVNRDRVGPNEQFF.

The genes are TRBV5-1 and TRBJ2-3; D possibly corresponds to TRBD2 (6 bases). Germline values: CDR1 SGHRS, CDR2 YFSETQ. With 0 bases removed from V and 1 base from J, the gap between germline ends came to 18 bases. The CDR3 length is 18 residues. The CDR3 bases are TGCGCCAGCAGCTTGGCCGCCGGGGGAACACCGGGCACAGATACGCAGTATTTT. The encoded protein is CASSLAAGGTPGTDTQYF.

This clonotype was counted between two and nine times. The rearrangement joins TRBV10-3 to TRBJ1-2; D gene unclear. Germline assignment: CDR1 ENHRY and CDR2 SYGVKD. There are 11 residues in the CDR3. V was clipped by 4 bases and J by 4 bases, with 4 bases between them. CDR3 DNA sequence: TGTGCCATCAGTGTCCGCTATGGCTACACCTTC. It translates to CAISVRYGYTF.